The clone carrying this T cell receptor (beta chain) was observed a handful of times. This sample was taken from a study of regulatory T cells in long-lasting Graves disease. TCR beta libraries were built with iRepertoire HTBI primers and Arm-PCR of CDR3 regions. Using its own MiXCR run on the multiplex PCR reads, TCRdb lists one record per CDR3 protein. Here the sample spans 680,000 or so distinct CDR3 sequences, under 20% being singletons. The time point was: newly diagnosed GD, antithyroid drugs for less than 3 months. TCR sequences were obtained from RNA taken from PBMCs. Trimming cost V 6 bases and J 11 bases, with 17 bases left between them. This CDR3 has 12 residues. Germline CDR1 is DFQATT and CDR2 is SNEGSKA (reference sequence). A further study also used this sample, focusing on T cells in Graves' hyperthyroidism and ophthalmopathy.

The clonotype originates from a woman aged 25 to 39 with Graves disease. Source: peripheral blood mononuclear cells (PBMCs), taken at new diagnosis, from a patient treated with antithyroid drugs. The chain combines TRBV20-1 with TRBJ1-5; D not resolved. CDR3 region: CSAVNENPAQHF. The CDR3 region has the DNA TGCAGTGCCGTCAACGAGAACCCGGCCCAGCATTTT.